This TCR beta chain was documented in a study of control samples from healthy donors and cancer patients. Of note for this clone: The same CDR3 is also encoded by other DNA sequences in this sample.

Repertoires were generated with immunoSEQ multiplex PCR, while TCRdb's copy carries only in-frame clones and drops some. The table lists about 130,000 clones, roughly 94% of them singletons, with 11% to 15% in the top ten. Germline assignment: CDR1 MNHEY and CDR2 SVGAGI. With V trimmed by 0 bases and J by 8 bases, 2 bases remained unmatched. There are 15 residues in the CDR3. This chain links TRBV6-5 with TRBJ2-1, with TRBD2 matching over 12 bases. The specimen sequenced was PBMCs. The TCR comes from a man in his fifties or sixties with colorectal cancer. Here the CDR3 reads CASSYSLAGGHEQFF. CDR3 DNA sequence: TGTGCCAGCAGTTACTCGCTAGCGGGGGGGCATGAGCAGTTCTTC.